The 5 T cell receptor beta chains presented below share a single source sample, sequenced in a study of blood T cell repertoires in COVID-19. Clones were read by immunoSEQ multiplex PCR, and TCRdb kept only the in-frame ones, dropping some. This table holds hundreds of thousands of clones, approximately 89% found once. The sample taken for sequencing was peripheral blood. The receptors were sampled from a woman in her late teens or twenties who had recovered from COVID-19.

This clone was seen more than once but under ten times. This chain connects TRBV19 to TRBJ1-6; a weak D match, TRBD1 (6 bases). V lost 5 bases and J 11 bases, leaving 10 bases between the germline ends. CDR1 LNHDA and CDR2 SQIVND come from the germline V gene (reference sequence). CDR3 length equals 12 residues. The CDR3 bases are TGTGCCAGTAGTCAGGGGAGAGCACCCCTCCACTTT. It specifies CASSQGRAPLHF. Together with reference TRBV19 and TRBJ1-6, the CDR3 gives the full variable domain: DGGITQSPKYLFRKEGQNVTLSCEQNLNHDAMYWYRQDPGQGLRLIYYSQIVNDFQKGDIAEGYSVSREKKESFPLTVTSAQKNPTAFYLCASSQGRAPLHFGNGTRLTVT.

For the CDR3, the DNA is TGTGCCTGGAGCGCCGGGACAGACACTGAAGCTTTCTTT. It codes for CAWSAGTDTEAFF. This chain links TRBV30 with TRBJ1-1, with TRBD1 identical over 7 bases. This CDR3 comprises 13 residues. Germline V gene lookup returns CDR1 GTSNPN and CDR2 SVGIG (reference sequence). V lost 3 bases and J lost 3; bases outside the gene matches: 4. The full variable domain, in which reference TRBV30 and TRBJ1-1 provide the parts outside the CDR3, is SQTIHQWPATLVQPVGSPLSLECTVEGTSNPNLYWYRQAAGRGLQLLFYSVGIGQISSEVPQNLSASRPQDRQFILSSKKLLLSDSGFYLCAWSAGTDTEAFFGQGTRLTVV.

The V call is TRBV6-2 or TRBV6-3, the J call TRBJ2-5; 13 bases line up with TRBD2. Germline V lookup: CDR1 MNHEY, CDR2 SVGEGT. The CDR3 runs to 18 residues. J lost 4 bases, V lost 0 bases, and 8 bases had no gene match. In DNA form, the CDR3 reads TGTGCCAGCAGTTACTCCACTAGCGGGAGGGCCGGGGCAGAGACCCAGTACTTC. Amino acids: CASSYSTSGRAGAETQYF.

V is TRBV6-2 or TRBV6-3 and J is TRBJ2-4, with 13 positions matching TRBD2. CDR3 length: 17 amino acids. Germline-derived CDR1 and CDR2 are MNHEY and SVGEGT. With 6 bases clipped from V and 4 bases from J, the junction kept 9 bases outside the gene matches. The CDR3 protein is CASSPGLAGVGKNIQYF. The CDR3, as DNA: TGTGCCAGCAGCCCCGGACTAGCGGGAGTAGGGAAAAACATTCAGTACTTC.

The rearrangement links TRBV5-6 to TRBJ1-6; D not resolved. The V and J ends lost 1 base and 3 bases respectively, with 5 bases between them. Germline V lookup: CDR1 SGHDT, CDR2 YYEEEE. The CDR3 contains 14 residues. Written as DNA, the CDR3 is TGTGCCAGCAGCTTGCTGAGCTATAATTCACCCCTCCACTTT. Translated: CASSLLSYNSPLHF.